In its sample, the clone carrying this T cell receptor (beta chain) was seen a few times. Its antigen is as yet unknown. This sample was included in a study of regulatory T cells in long-lasting Graves disease. Study results and limitations: Persistent cases favored TRBV28, TRBJ1-2 and TRBJ2-5. Between persistent patients, fewer than 3,500 public clonotypes were shared, exceeding the roughly 1,000 shared between new patients. Having few samples may have compromised the accuracy.

Library construction for TCR beta used iRepertoire HTBI primers and Arm-PCR of CDR3 regions. In TCRdb, the multiplex PCR reads were re-called with MiXCR into one record per CDR3 protein. This sample has 300,000 to 400,000 distinct CDR3 sequences, with around 15% found just once. V shed 5 bases and J shed 10 bases, with 12 bases lying between them. The CDR3 consists of 13 residues. Germline loops: CDR1 SGHTA, CDR2 FQGTGA. Documented time point: newly diagnosed GD, antithyroid drugs for less than 3 months. PBMC RNA was the source of the TCR library. This TCR was recovered from a female donor with Graves disease. Sequenced material: peripheral blood mononuclear cells (PBMCs), taken at new diagnosis, from a patient treated with antithyroid drugs. This rearrangement joins TRBV7-3 to TRBJ1-6; no clear D gene. CDR3: CASSPARGSPLHF. The CDR3 DNA follows: TGTGCCAGCAGCCCGGCACGTGGGTCACCCCTCCACTTT.